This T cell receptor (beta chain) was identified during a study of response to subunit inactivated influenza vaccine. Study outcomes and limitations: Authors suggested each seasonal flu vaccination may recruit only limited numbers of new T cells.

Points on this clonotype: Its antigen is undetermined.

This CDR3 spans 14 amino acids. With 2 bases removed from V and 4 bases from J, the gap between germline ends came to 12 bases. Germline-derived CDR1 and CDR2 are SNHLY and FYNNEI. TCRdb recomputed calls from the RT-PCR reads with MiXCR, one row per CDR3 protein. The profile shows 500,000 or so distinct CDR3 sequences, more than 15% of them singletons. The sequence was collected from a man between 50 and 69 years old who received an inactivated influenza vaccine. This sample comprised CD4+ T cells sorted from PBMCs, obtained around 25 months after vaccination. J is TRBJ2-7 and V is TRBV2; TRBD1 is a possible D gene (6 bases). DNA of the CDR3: TGTGCCAGCAGTGAACAGGGGCCACCTTACGAGCAGTACTTC. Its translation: CASSEQGPPYEQYF.